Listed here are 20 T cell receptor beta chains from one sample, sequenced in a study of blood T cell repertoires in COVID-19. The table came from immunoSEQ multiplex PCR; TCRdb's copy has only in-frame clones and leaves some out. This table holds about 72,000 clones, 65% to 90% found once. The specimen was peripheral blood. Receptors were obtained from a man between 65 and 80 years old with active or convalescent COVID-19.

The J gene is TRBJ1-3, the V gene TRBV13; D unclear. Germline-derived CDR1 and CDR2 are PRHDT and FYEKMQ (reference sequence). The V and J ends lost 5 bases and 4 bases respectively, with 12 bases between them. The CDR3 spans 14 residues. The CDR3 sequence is CASSRAGAGNTIYF. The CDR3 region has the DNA TGTGCCAGCAGCCGGGCGGGAGCGGGAAACACCATATATTTT.

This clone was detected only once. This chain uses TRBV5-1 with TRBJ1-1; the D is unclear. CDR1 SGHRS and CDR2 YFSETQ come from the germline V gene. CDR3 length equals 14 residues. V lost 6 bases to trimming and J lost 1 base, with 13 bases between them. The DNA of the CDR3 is TGCGCCAGCATCATAACCCCAGGGAACACTGAAGCTTTCTTT. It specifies CASIITPGNTEAFF.

CDR3 coding DNA: TGCGCCAGCAGCACGACAGGGGAAAACGGGGAGCTGTTTTTT. Translation: CASSTTGENGELFF. This chain connects TRBV5-1 to TRBJ2-2, with 8 bases that match TRBD1. V gave up 4 bases and J gave up 7 bases; unmatched junction bases: 6. Per germline, CDR1 SGHRS and CDR2 YFSETQ. CDR3 size: 14 residues.

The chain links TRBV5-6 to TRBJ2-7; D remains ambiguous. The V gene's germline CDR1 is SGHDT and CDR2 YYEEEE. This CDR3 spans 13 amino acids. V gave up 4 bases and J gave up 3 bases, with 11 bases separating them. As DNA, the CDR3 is TGTGCCAGCAGCCCCCAACGGGTCTACGAGCAGTACTTC. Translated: CASSPQRVYEQYF.

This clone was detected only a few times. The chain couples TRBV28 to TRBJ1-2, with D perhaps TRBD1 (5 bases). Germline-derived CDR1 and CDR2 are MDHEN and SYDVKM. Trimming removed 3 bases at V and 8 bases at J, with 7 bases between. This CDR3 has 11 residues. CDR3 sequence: CASSFRGGYTF. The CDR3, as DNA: TGTGCCAGCAGTTTCCGGGGGGGCTACACCTTC.

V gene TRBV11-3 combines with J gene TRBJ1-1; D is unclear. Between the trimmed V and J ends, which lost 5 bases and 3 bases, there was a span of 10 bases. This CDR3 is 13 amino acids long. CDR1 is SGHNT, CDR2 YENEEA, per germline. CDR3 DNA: TGTGCCAGCAGCCTCCTCCGGGACACTGAAGCTTTCTTT. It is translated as CASSLLRDTEAFF.

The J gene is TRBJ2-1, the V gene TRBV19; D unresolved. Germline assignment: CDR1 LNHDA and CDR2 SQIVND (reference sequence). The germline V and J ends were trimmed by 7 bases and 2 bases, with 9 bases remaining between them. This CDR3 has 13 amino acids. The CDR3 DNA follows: TGTGCCAGTAACGACAACCCCTACAATGAGCAGTTCTTC. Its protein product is CASNDNPYNEQFF. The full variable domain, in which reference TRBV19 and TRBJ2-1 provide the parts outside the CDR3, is DGGITQSPKYLFRKEGQNVTLSCEQNLNHDAMYWYRQDPGQGLRLIYYSQIVNDFQKGDIAEGYSVSREKKESFPLTVTSAQKNPTAFYLCASNDNPYNEQFFGPGTRLTVL.

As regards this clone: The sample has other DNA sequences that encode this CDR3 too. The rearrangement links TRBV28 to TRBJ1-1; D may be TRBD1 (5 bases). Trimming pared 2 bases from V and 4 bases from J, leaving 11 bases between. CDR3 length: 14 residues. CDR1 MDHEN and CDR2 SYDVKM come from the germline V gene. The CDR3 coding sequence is TGTGCCAGCAGTTTAGGAGGGGTGGGCACTGAAGCTTTCTTT. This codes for CASSLGGVGTEAFF.

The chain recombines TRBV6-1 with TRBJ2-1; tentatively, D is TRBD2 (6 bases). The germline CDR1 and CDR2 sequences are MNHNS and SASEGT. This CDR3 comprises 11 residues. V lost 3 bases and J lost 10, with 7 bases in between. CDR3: CASSDGREQFF. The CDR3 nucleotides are TGTGCCAGCAGTGACGGGAGAGAGCAGTTCTTC.

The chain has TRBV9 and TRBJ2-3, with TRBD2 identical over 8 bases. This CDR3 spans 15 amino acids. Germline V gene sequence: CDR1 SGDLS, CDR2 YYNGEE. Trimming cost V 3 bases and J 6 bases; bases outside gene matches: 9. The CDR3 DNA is TGTGCCAGCAGCGAGAGCGGGAGAGGCCAGGATACGCAGTATTTT. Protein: CASSESGRGQDTQYF.

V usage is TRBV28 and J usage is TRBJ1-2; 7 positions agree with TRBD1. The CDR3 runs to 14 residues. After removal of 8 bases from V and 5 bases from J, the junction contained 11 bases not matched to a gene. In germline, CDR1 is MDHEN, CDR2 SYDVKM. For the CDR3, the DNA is TGTGCCAGCCTCGGGCTGACAGGGAAGTATGGCTACACCTTC. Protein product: CASLGLTGKYGYTF.

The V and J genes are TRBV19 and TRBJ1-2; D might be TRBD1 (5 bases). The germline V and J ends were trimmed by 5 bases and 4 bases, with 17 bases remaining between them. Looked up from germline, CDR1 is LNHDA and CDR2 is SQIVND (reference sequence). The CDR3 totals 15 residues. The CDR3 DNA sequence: TGTGCCAGTAGTTCAGGGAATGTGTGGAGCTATGGCTACACCTTC. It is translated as CASSSGNVWSYGYTF.

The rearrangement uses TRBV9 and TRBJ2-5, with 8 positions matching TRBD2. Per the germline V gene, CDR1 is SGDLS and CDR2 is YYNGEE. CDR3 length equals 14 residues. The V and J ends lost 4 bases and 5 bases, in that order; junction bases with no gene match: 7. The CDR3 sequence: CASSPLGGRETQYF. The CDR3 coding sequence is TGTGCCAGCAGCCCTTTGGGCGGGAGGGAGACCCAGTACTTC.

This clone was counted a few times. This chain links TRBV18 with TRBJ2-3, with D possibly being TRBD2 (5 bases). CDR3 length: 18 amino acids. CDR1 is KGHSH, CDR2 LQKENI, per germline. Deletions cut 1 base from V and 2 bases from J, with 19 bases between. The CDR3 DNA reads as TGTGCCAGCTCACCACTCCCCCCAACAGACTACTTCACAGATACGCAGTATTTT. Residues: CASSPLPPTDYFTDTQYF.

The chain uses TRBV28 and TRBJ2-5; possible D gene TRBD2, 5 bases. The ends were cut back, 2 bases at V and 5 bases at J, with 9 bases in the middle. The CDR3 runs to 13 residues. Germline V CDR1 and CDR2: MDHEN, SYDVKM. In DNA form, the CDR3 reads TGTGCCAGCAGTTTAGGTAGGGAGGAGACCCAGTACTTC. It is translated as CASSLGREETQYF.

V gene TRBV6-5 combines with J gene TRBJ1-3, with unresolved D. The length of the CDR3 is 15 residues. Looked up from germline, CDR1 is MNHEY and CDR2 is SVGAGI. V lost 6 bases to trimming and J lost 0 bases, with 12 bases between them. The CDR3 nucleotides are TGTGCCAGCAGGGGAGGGCTCCTCTCTGGAAACACCATATATTTT. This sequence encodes CASRGGLLSGNTIYF.

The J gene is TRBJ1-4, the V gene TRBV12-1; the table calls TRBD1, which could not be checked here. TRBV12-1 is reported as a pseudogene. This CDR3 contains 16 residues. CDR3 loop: CASSPRQKTGYEKLFF. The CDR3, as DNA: TGTGCCAGCAGCCCCCGGCAGAAGACAGGTTATGAAAAACTGTTTTTT.

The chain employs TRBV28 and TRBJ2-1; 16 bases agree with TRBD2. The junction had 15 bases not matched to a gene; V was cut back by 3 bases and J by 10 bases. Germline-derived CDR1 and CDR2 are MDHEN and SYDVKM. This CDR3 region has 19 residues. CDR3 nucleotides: TGTGCCAGCAGTTTCCGGGGGGGACTAGCGGGAGGGCCCTTGGGGGAGCAGTTCTTC. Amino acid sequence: CASSFRGGLAGGPLGEQFF.

CDR3 sequence reads: CASSLTSGLGNQPQHF. CDR3 nucleotide sequence: TGTGCCAGCAGCTTAACCTCGGGATTAGGCAATCAGCCCCAGCATTTT. The chain carries TRBV7-2 and TRBJ1-5; D not certain. Trimming left V 2 bases short and J 2 bases short, with 13 bases between. In germline, CDR1 is SGHTA, CDR2 FQGNSA. CDR3 length: 16 amino acids.

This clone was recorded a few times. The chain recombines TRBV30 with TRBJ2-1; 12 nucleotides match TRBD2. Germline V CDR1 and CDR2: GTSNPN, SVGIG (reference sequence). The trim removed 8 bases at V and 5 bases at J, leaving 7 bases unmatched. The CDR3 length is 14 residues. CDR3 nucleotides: TGTGCCACAAGACTAGCGGGAGCCAACAATGAGCAGTTCTTC. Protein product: CATRLAGANNEQFF.